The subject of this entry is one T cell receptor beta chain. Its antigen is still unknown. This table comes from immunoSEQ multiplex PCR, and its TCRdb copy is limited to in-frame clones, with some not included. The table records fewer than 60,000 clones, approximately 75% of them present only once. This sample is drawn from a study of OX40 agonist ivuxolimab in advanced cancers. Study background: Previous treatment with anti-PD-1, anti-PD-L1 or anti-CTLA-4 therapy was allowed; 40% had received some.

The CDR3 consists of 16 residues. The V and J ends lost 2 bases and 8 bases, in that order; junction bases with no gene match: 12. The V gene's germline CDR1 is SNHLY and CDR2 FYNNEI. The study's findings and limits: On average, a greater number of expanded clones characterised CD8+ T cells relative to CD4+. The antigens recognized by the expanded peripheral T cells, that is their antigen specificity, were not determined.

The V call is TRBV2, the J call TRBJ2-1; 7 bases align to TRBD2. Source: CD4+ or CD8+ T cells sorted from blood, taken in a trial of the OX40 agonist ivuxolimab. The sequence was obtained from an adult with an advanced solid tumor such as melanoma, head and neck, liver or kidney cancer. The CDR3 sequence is CASSERAGWLLDEQFF. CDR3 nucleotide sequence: TGTGCCAGCAGTGAACGAGCGGGGTGGTTGTTGGATGAGCAGTTCTTC.